The 20 T cell receptor beta chains listed next were all sequenced from one sample in a study of T cells after yellow fever vaccination. A single record per CDR3 protein comes from TCRdb applying MiXCR to the 5' RACE reads. Of around 610,000 distinct CDR3 sequences listed, about 13% were seen once; the top ten hold about an eighth. The sequencing here drew on PBMCs, taken on the day of the yellow fever booster vaccination. These receptors all come from a man aged 30 to 39 who received the YFV17D yellow fever vaccine.

J is TRBJ2-2 and V is TRBV18; 9 positions agree with TRBD2. The J segment lost 1 base and the V segment lost 2 bases, leaving 17 bases of the junction unmatched. Germline CDR1 KGHSH, CDR2 LQKENI. The CDR3 spans 21 residues. The CDR3 DNA sequence: TGTGCCAGCTCACCAATGGCGGGACTAGCAGCAGCTGGCGGGAACACCGGGGAGCTGTTTTTT. It is translated as CASSPMAGLAAAGGNTGELFF.

The chain recombines TRBV7-2 with TRBJ2-3; weak D call: TRBD1 (5 bases). The CDR3 extends over 14 amino acids. The germline CDR1 and CDR2 sequences are SGHTA and FQGNSA. Trimming took 3 bases from V and 5 from J, leaving 12 bases between them. CDR3 sequence: CASSFPQGGDTQYF. As DNA, the CDR3 is TGTGCCAGCAGCTTCCCTCAGGGTGGAGATACGCAGTATTTT. The complete variable domain, with remaining parts taken from reference TRBV7-2 and TRBJ2-3, reads GAGVSQSPSNKVTEKGKDVELRCDPISGHTALYWYRQSLGQGLEFLIYFQGNSAPDKSGLPSDRFSAERTGGSVSTLTIQRTQQEDSAVYLCASSFPQGGDTQYFGPGTRLTVL.

This clonotype occurred a few times. The CDR3 nucleotides are TGTGCCTGGGAAGGCGGACACCTCAGTGGGGAGACCCAGTACTTC. Its protein is CAWEGGHLSGETQYF. The V call is TRBV30, the J call TRBJ2-5; possibly TRBD1 for D (5 bases). V was pared by 5 bases and J by 5 bases, with 21 bases between. This CDR3 comprises 15 residues. Germline values: CDR1 GTSNPN, CDR2 SVGIG (reference sequence).

V usage is TRBV7-9 and J usage is TRBJ2-1; 9 bases agree with TRBD1. The length of the CDR3 is 12 residues. Trimming took 5 bases from V and 14 from J; bases not matched to a gene: 7. Germline lookup yields CDR1 SEHNR and CDR2 FQNEAQ (reference sequence). In DNA, the CDR3 is TGTGCCAGCAGCCCGACAGGGGGAGGGGAGTTCTTC. Protein product: CASSPTGGGEFF.

The chain joins TRBV7-2 to TRBJ2-5; 8 bases map to TRBD2. The length of the CDR3 is 16 residues. The trim removed 3 bases at V and 5 bases at J, leaving 11 bases unmatched. The V gene's germline CDR1 is SGHTA and CDR2 FQGNSA. CDR3 amino acids: CASSFLSGMAGETQYF. Here the CDR3 DNA reads TGTGCCAGCAGCTTTCTTAGCGGGATGGCTGGGGAGACCCAGTACTTC.

This chain joins TRBV7-2 and TRBJ2-7, with 11 bases identical to TRBD2. Germline values: CDR1 SGHTA, CDR2 FQGNSA. The V and J ends lost 4 bases and 6 bases, in that order; junction bases with no gene match: 5. This CDR3 is built from 14 residues. CDR3 nucleotides: TGTGCCAGCAGCTCCCCTAGCGGGAGGATCGAGCAGTACTTC. This encodes CASSSPSGRIEQYF.

This chain links TRBV6-1 with TRBJ2-1, with D possibly TRBD2 on 6 matching bases. The CDR3 length is 14 residues. CDR1 and CDR2 (germline): MNHNS, SASEGT. V dropped 6 bases and J dropped 8 bases, with 17 bases sitting between them. The CDR3 is CASSPGEGAYEQFF. DNA for the CDR3: TGTGCCAGCAGCCCGGGGGAAGGGGCGTATGAGCAGTTCTTC.

This clonotype showed up just a few times. The chain employs TRBV6-5 and TRBJ2-2; D not certain. This CDR3 spans 16 amino acids. In germline, CDR1 is MNHEY, CDR2 SVGAGI. V was trimmed by 0 bases and J by 4 bases, leaving 12 bases between them. The CDR3 sequence is CASSYSTRLLTGELFF. In DNA, the CDR3 is TGTGCCAGCAGTTACTCGACCCGGCTACTCACCGGGGAGCTGTTTTTT.

This rearrangement joins TRBV6-1 to TRBJ2-7; maybe TRBD1 (6 bases). Germline CDR1 is MNHNS and CDR2 is SASEGT. The CDR3 loop spans 13 amino acids. The V end was cut by 8 bases, the J end by 2 bases, with 13 bases between. The DNA for the CDR3 is TGTGCCAGCCTCCTTGCAGGGGCCTACGAGCAGTACTTC. Encoded protein: CASLLAGAYEQYF.

V is TRBV5-1 and J is TRBJ2-3; weak D call: TRBD2 (6 bases). In germline, CDR1 is SGHRS, CDR2 YFSETQ. CDR3 length: 14 residues. The V and J ends lost 4 bases and 4 bases respectively, with 13 bases between them. The CDR3: CASSDSAGPDTQYF. In nucleotides, the CDR3 is TGCGCCAGCAGCGATTCAGCGGGCCCAGATACGCAGTATTTT.

DNA of the CDR3: TGTGCCAGCAGTTTCTCCGGGATGACTGAAGCTTTCTTT. The encoded protein is CASSFSGMTEAFF. The gene calls are TRBV7-8 and TRBJ1-1; D is uncertain. CDR1 is SGHVS and CDR2 is FQNEAQ in the germline V gene. The V end lost 6 bases, the J end lost 5 bases, and 13 bases lay between the germline ends. This CDR3 contains 13 residues.

V usage is TRBV7-2 and J usage is TRBJ2-1, with 10 bases matching TRBD2. The CDR3 totals 17 residues. V lost 1 base and J lost 5; bases outside the gene matches: 8. Germline assignment: CDR1 SGHTA and CDR2 FQGNSA. The CDR3 DNA reads TGTGCCAGCAGCTTAGTATTTCAAGCGGGAGGGAACAATGAGCAGTTCTTC. Its protein product is CASSLVFQAGGNNEQFF.

The chain links TRBV10-3 to TRBJ2-7; D is perhaps TRBD1 (6 bases). CDR3 size: 13 residues. Trimming left V 10 bases short and J 4 bases short, with 17 bases between. Germline V lookup: CDR1 ENHRY, CDR2 SYGVKD. Written as DNA, the CDR3 is TGTGCCACCACCGGACAGCTCGAATACGAGCAGTACTTC. As protein: CATTGQLEYEQYF.

The genes are TRBV28 and TRBJ2-7, with D possibly TRBD1 on 5 matching bases. CDR3 length: 15 amino acids. Germline-derived CDR1 and CDR2 are MDHEN and SYDVKM. The V gene lost 1 base and the J gene lost 2 bases, with 12 bases spanning the gap. CDR3 in amino acids: CASSLYSGAAYEQYF. The CDR3 DNA reads as TGTGCCAGCAGTTTATACTCTGGGGCAGCCTACGAGCAGTACTTC.

The CDR3 bases are TGCAGTGCTAGTCCTAGCTCCTACAATGAGCAGTTCTTC. Residues: CSASPSSYNEQFF. The chain joins TRBV20-1 to TRBJ2-1, with D hard to call. The CDR3 is made up of 13 amino acids. Germline-derived CDR1 and CDR2 are DFQATT and SNEGSKA (reference sequence). V dropped 3 bases and J dropped 0 bases, with 6 bases sitting between them.

This chain connects TRBV20-1 to TRBJ2-4; tentatively, D is TRBD1 (6 bases). The CDR3 loop spans 12 amino acids. Germline V gene sequence: CDR1 DFQATT, CDR2 SNEGSKA (reference sequence). V dropped 6 bases and J dropped 4 bases, with 10 bases sitting between them. The CDR3 bases are TGCAGTGCGCCGGACAGAAAAAACATTCAGTACTTC. This encodes CSAPDRKNIQYF.

This clonotype was found a few times. The chain is built from TRBV24-1 and TRBJ2-3; 10 bases are shared with TRBD1. This CDR3 has 14 residues. Germline CDR1 KGHDR, CDR2 SFDVKD. Trimming cost V 9 bases and J 2 bases; bases outside gene matches: 4. The CDR3 nucleotides read TGTGCCACCCAGGACAGGGGGTACACAGATACGCAGTATTTT. It yields the protein CATQDRGYTDTQYF.

The chain combines TRBV20-1 with TRBJ2-2, with TRBD2 matching over 10 bases. There are 14 residues in the CDR3. Germline lookup yields CDR1 DFQATT and CDR2 SNEGSKA (reference sequence). With V trimmed by 3 bases and J by 6 bases, 4 bases remained unmatched. CDR3 sequence reads: CSARSLAGAGELFF. The CDR3 DNA sequence: TGCAGTGCTAGGTCGCTAGCGGGAGCCGGGGAGCTGTTTTTT.

This clonotype was counted between two and nine times. The rearrangement links TRBV29-1 to TRBJ2-5; D gene unclear. The CDR3 spans 12 residues. V shed 4 bases and J shed 2 bases, with 8 bases lying between them. Germline CDR1 is SQVTM and CDR2 is ANQGSEA. The CDR3 region has the DNA TGCAGCGTTGTCAACCAGCAAGAGACCCAGTACTTC. It codes for CSVVNQQETQYF.

This clonotype was detected once. This chain links TRBV4-3 with TRBJ1-4; 7 bases map to TRBD1. Germline CDR1 and CDR2: LGHNA and YSLEER. This CDR3 contains 17 residues. Trimming took 0 bases from V and 8 from J; bases not matched to a gene: 12. CDR3 residues: CASSQDIGRGREEKLFF. CDR3 coding DNA: TGCGCCAGCAGCCAAGATATCGGGAGGGGGCGGGAGGAAAAACTGTTTTTT.